The rows below give T cell receptor beta chains drawn from one sample of a study of identical twins. TCRdb analysed the 5' RACE reads with MiXCR anew, one entry per CDR3 protein. The table lists 1,800,000 or so distinct CDR3 sequences, under 35% of them singletons. The sample was cord blood. Receptor source: a newborn girl in good health. CDR3s include the opening cysteine and the closing phenylalanine or tryptophan. D genes are given only for firm matches. Not all rows give a size; the values are once, few, many and, for expanded clones, a class.

clone_size: NA
d_call: NA
j_call: TRBJ1-1
v_call: TRBV5-1
cdr3_nt: TGCGCCAGCAGCGGCCGGACAGTGAACACTGAAGCTTTCTTT
cdr3_aa: CASSGRTVNTEAFF

clone_size: many
d_call: TRBD1
j_call: TRBJ1-2
v_call: TRBV27
cdr3_nt: TGTGCCAGCAGTTTATCTCCAGGGGGAAATGGCTACACCTTC
cdr3_aa: CASSLSPGGNGYTF

clone_size: NA
d_call: NA
j_call: TRBJ2-3
v_call: TRBV12-3/TRBV12-4
cdr3_nt: TGTGCCAGCAGTTTAGTGTCGTCTAGATACACAGATACGCAGTATTTT
cdr3_aa: CASSLVSSRYTDTQYF

clone_size: NA
d_call: TRBD1
j_call: TRBJ1-2
v_call: TRBV11-2
cdr3_nt: TGTGCCAGCAGCTCGGGGGACAGGGCCAGTGGCTACACCTTC
cdr3_aa: CASSSGDRASGYTF

clone_size: few
d_call: NA
j_call: TRBJ2-3
v_call: TRBV12-3/TRBV12-4
cdr3_nt: TGTGCCAGCAGGTTCACCCGGGACAGCACAGATACGCAGTATTTT
cdr3_aa: CASRFTRDSTDTQYF

clone_size: few
d_call: TRBD2
j_call: TRBJ2-7
v_call: TRBV20-1
cdr3_nt: TGCAGTGTTCAGAGACATAGCGGGAGGGCCTTTCACTCCTACGAGCAGTACTTC
cdr3_aa: CSVQRHSGRAFHSYEQYF

clone_size: few
d_call: TRBD1
j_call: TRBJ1-1
v_call: TRBV10-3
cdr3_nt: TGTGCCATCAGTGAGTTTGGACAGGTTGAAGCTTTCTTT
cdr3_aa: CAISEFGQVEAFF

clone_size: many
d_call: TRBD2
j_call: TRBJ2-1
v_call: TRBV9
cdr3_nt: TGTGCCAGCAGCGTAGGTACTAGCGGGAACTATGAGCAGTTCTTC
cdr3_aa: CASSVGTSGNYEQFF

clone_size: NA
d_call: TRBD2
j_call: TRBJ2-1
v_call: TRBV27
cdr3_nt: TGTGCCAGCAGTTTATGGGGGGGGAATGAGCAGTTCTTC
cdr3_aa: CASSLWGGNEQFF

clone_size: few
d_call: NA
j_call: TRBJ2-3
v_call: TRBV20-1
cdr3_nt: TGCAGTGCTAGTTGGCCGGGAGCTAGCACAGATACGCAGTATTTT
cdr3_aa: CSASWPGASTDTQYF

clone_size: few
d_call: TRBD2
j_call: TRBJ2-2
v_call: TRBV10-3
cdr3_nt: TGTGCCACCGGGACTAGCGGGACGGGGGAGCTGTTTTTT
cdr3_aa: CATGTSGTGELFF

clone_size: once
d_call: TRBD1
j_call: TRBJ1-1
v_call: TRBV4-1
cdr3_nt: TGCGCCAGCAGCCAAGCCCGGGACAGGGTCAACACTGAAGCTTTCTTT
cdr3_aa: CASSQARDRVNTEAFF

clone_size: NA
d_call: NA
j_call: TRBJ2-1
v_call: TRBV29-1
cdr3_nt: TGCAGCGTCCGTCCGGATGAGCAGTTCTTC
cdr3_aa: CSVRPDEQFF

clone_size: NA
d_call: NA
j_call: TRBJ2-1
v_call: TRBV3-1
cdr3_nt: TGTGCCAGCAGCCAAATGGTATACAATGAGCAGTTCTTC
cdr3_aa: CASSQMVYNEQFF

clone_size: NA
d_call: NA
j_call: TRBJ1-5
v_call: TRBV28
cdr3_nt: TGTGCCAGCAACCCAGGAGGGGGGACCGGCCAGCCCCAGCATTTT
cdr3_aa: CASNPGGGTGQPQHF

clone_size: few
d_call: NA
j_call: TRBJ2-7
v_call: TRBV20-1
cdr3_nt: TGCAGTGCTAGAGGTCCTAGCGCAACCTACGAGCAGTACTTC
cdr3_aa: CSARGPSATYEQYF

clone_size: few
d_call: TRBD1
j_call: TRBJ1-2
v_call: TRBV7-2
cdr3_nt: TGTGCCAGCAGCAAAGACAGGGACGCTAACTATGGCTACACCTTC
cdr3_aa: CASSKDRDANYGYTF

clone_size: few
d_call: NA
j_call: TRBJ2-7
v_call: TRBV12-3/TRBV12-4
cdr3_nt: TGTGCCAGCAGACGAGCGGGTACCTACGAGCAGTACTTC
cdr3_aa: CASRRAGTYEQYF

clone_size: NA
d_call: NA
j_call: TRBJ1-1
v_call: TRBV29-1
cdr3_nt: TGCAGCGCCGGGGACATTTCGAACACTGAAGCTTTCTTT
cdr3_aa: CSAGDISNTEAFF

clone_size: NA
d_call: TRBD2
j_call: TRBJ2-1
v_call: TRBV2
cdr3_nt: TGTGCCAGCAGTGAACGCGGGGGGGCCTACAATGAGCAGTTCTTC
cdr3_aa: CASSERGGAYNEQFF

clone_size: few
d_call: TRBD2
j_call: TRBJ2-1
v_call: TRBV9
cdr3_nt: TGTGCCAGCAGCGCCAAAAGACTAGCGGGAGGTGAGCAGTTCTTC
cdr3_aa: CASSAKRLAGGEQFF

clone_size: NA
d_call: TRBD2
j_call: TRBJ2-7
v_call: TRBV5-1
cdr3_nt: TGCGCCAGCAGCTTGGGTAGCGGGGTCAATGAGCAGTACTTC
cdr3_aa: CASSLGSGVNEQYF

clone_size: few
d_call: TRBD1
j_call: TRBJ2-3
v_call: TRBV6-5
cdr3_nt: TGTGCCAGCAGTTACTGGGGACAGGGGAGGACAGATACGCAGTATTTT
cdr3_aa: CASSYWGQGRTDTQYF

clone_size: many
d_call: TRBD2
j_call: TRBJ2-7
v_call: TRBV7-8
cdr3_nt: TGTGCCAGCAGCCTAGCGGGGGTCGTTGTGTCCTACGAGCAGTACTTC
cdr3_aa: CASSLAGVVVSYEQYF

clone_size: NA
d_call: NA
j_call: TRBJ1-1
v_call: TRBV7-8
cdr3_nt: TGTGCCAGCAGCTTAAAAGTGAGTAGGGTACGACCGAACACTGAAGCTTTCTTT
cdr3_aa: CASSLKVSRVRPNTEAFF

clone_size: NA
d_call: NA
j_call: TRBJ1-1
v_call: TRBV28
cdr3_nt: TGTGCCAGCAGTTTATTAGGACAGAGCGAAGCTTTCTTT
cdr3_aa: CASSLLGQSEAFF

clone_size: few
d_call: TRBD1
j_call: TRBJ1-1
v_call: TRBV4-1
cdr3_nt: TGCGCCAGCAGCTCGACAGGGCTTGGAGGTGAAGCTTTCTTT
cdr3_aa: CASSSTGLGGEAFF

clone_size: NA
d_call: NA
j_call: TRBJ2-1
v_call: TRBV13
cdr3_nt: TGTGCCAGCAGCTTACGGGGTAAGGTTTTCCGGGGGAGCTCCTACAATGAGCAGTTCTTC
cdr3_aa: CASSLRGKVFRGSSYNEQFF

clone_size: NA
d_call: TRBD1
j_call: TRBJ1-2
v_call: TRBV11-2
cdr3_nt: TGTGCCAGCAGCTTGGACAGGGGGGGTAGCTACACCTTC
cdr3_aa: CASSLDRGGSYTF

clone_size: NA
d_call: NA
j_call: TRBJ1-5
v_call: TRBV19
cdr3_nt: TGTGCCAGTAGTATTTTAGGGGGCAATCAGCCCCAGCATTTT
cdr3_aa: CASSILGGNQPQHF

clone_size: few
d_call: NA
j_call: TRBJ1-1
v_call: TRBV12-3/TRBV12-4
cdr3_nt: TGTGCCAGCAGTTTCACCAGGAACACTGAAGCTTTCTTT
cdr3_aa: CASSFTRNTEAFF

clone_size: NA
d_call: NA
j_call: TRBJ1-6
v_call: TRBV7-9
cdr3_nt: TGTGCCAGCAGAAGGACACGTAAAGGGGTAAATTCACCCCTCCACTTT
cdr3_aa: CASRRTRKGVNSPLHF

clone_size: few
d_call: NA
j_call: TRBJ1-1
v_call: TRBV29-1
cdr3_nt: TGCAGCGTTGAAGCCCAGGGGAGGAGGACTGAAGCTTTCTTT
cdr3_aa: CSVEAQGRRTEAFF

clone_size: NA
d_call: NA
j_call: TRBJ1-2
v_call: TRBV25-1
cdr3_nt: TGTGCCAGCAGTGAATTCGGCAGGGACTATGGCTACACCTTC
cdr3_aa: CASSEFGRDYGYTF

clone_size: NA
d_call: NA
j_call: TRBJ1-6
v_call: TRBV20-1
cdr3_nt: TGCAGTGCTAGCGAGACTGTTACCTCCTATTCACCCCTCCACTTT
cdr3_aa: CSASETVTSYSPLHF

clone_size: NA
d_call: NA
j_call: TRBJ1-5
v_call: TRBV21-1
cdr3_nt: TGTGCCAGCAGCAAAGACGATGGGACAGTCTGGTTCCTGGATCAGCCCCAGCATTTT
cdr3_aa: CASSKDDGTVWFLDQPQHF

clone_size: NA
d_call: TRBD2
j_call: TRBJ2-7
v_call: TRBV14
cdr3_nt: TGTGCCAGCAGCCAAGTAGCGGGAGCGAACAATGAGCAGTACTTC
cdr3_aa: CASSQVAGANNEQYF

clone_size: NA
d_call: TRBD2
j_call: TRBJ2-1
v_call: TRBV12-3/TRBV12-4
cdr3_nt: TGTGCCAGCAGCTTAGCGCAGATGGCGGGAGTTAGGCTCGATGAGCAGTTCTTC
cdr3_aa: CASSLAQMAGVRLDEQFF

clone_size: many
d_call: NA
j_call: TRBJ1-2
v_call: TRBV29-1
cdr3_nt: TGCAGCGTTGTACCGGACAGCAACTATGGCTACACCTTC
cdr3_aa: CSVVPDSNYGYTF

clone_size: NA
d_call: TRBD2
j_call: TRBJ2-5
v_call: TRBV2
cdr3_nt: TGTGCCAGCAGTGTCGCTAGCGGGTTCCGGGAGACCCAGTACTTC
cdr3_aa: CASSVASGFRETQYF

clone_size: once
d_call: TRBD2
j_call: TRBJ2-4
v_call: TRBV20-1
cdr3_nt: TGCAGTGTTCAGAGTTGGGGGAGGGCCCCAGAAAACATTCAGTACTTC
cdr3_aa: CSVQSWGRAPENIQYF

clone_size: many
d_call: NA
j_call: TRBJ2-7
v_call: TRBV4-1
cdr3_nt: TGCGCCAGCAGCCAAGACAGCCGCTCCTACGAGCAGTACTTC
cdr3_aa: CASSQDSRSYEQYF

clone_size: few
d_call: TRBD1
j_call: TRBJ1-1
v_call: TRBV5-1
cdr3_nt: TGCGCCAGCAGCTTCCGGACAGGGGGGAACACTGAAGCTTTCTTT
cdr3_aa: CASSFRTGGNTEAFF

clone_size: NA
d_call: NA
j_call: TRBJ2-1
v_call: TRBV10-3
cdr3_nt: TGTGCCATTAAAGGGGGGGAGAACTCCTACAATGAGCAGTTCTTC
cdr3_aa: CAIKGGENSYNEQFF

clone_size: NA
d_call: TRBD2
j_call: TRBJ2-1
v_call: TRBV4-1
cdr3_nt: TGCGCCAGCAGCCGCACTAGCGGGGGAGATGAGCAGTTCTTC
cdr3_aa: CASSRTSGGDEQFF

clone_size: many
d_call: NA
j_call: TRBJ2-3
v_call: TRBV29-1
cdr3_nt: TGCAGCGTACCGGGACCCTTACTGGGTACGCAGTATTTT
cdr3_aa: CSVPGPLLGTQYF

clone_size: NA
d_call: NA
j_call: TRBJ2-1
v_call: TRBV20-1
cdr3_nt: TGCGGTGCTCTGGACCAGCCCTACAATGAGCAGTTCTTC
cdr3_aa: CGALDQPYNEQFF

clone_size: few
d_call: TRBD1
j_call: TRBJ1-1
v_call: TRBV12-3/TRBV12-4
cdr3_nt: TGTGCCAGCAGTTTATCAGGGGACAGGGAAGCTTTCTTT
cdr3_aa: CASSLSGDREAFF

clone_size: few
d_call: NA
j_call: TRBJ2-3
v_call: TRBV4-1
cdr3_nt: TGCGCCAGCAGCCACCGGGACTTCCCCCCGATTGGCACAGATACGCAGTATTTT
cdr3_aa: CASSHRDFPPIGTDTQYF

clone_size: few
d_call: TRBD1
j_call: TRBJ2-7
v_call: TRBV3-1
cdr3_nt: TGTGCCAGCAGCTCTTCGACAGGGGTGGGCGAGCAGTACTTC
cdr3_aa: CASSSSTGVGEQYF

clone_size: NA
d_call: NA
j_call: TRBJ2-7
v_call: TRBV5-1
cdr3_nt: TGCGCCAGCAGCTGGATCCCTAAAGGGTTCTACGAGCAGTACTTC
cdr3_aa: CASSWIPKGFYEQYF

clone_size: few
d_call: TRBD2
j_call: TRBJ2-3
v_call: TRBV28
cdr3_nt: TGTGCCAGCAGTTTAGCGGGAGATGCCACAGATACGCAGTATTTT
cdr3_aa: CASSLAGDATDTQYF

clone_size: NA
d_call: NA
j_call: TRBJ1-1
v_call: TRBV6-1
cdr3_nt: TGTGCCAGCAGTGAATATGGGTATTCCCCAGTGAGGGGCCAAAAGAACACTGAAGCTTTCTTT
cdr3_aa: CASSEYGYSPVRGQKNTEAFF